Following are 25 T cell receptor beta chains from one sample sequenced in a study of CD8 T cells in Susac syndrome. RNA, at roughly 0.45 to 1 ug, was reverse transcribed with random hexamers. TCRdb itself ran the immunoSEQ multiplex PCR reads through MiXCR, one entry per CDR3 protein. The repertoire holds 200,000 to 250,000 distinct CDR3 sequences, with roughly 96% as singletons. Sequencing used CD4+ T cells from PBMCs. These receptors were taken from a human donor with multiple sclerosis.

This rearrangement joins TRBV7-6 to TRBJ2-7, with 8 bases matching TRBD1. V lost 2 bases, J lost 6 bases, and 6 bases stayed unmatched. The germline V gene encodes CDR1 SGHVS and CDR2 FNYEAQ. This CDR3 comprises 14 residues. The CDR3 DNA reads TGTGCCAGCAGCTTACTGACAGGGGTTTCCGAGCAGTACTTC. It translates to CASSLLTGVSEQYF.

This clonotype was counted only a few times. The J gene is TRBJ2-7, the V gene TRBV30; TRBD2 matches at 7 bases. With 7 bases clipped from V and 2 bases from J, the junction kept 2 bases outside the gene matches. Germline CDR1 GTSNPN, CDR2 SVGIG (reference sequence). The length of the CDR3 is 11 residues. CDR3 amino acids: CASGTTYEQYF. In DNA form, the CDR3 reads TGTGCCTCCGGGACTACCTACGAGCAGTACTTC.

The gene calls are TRBV29-1 and TRBJ2-7; 7 positions match TRBD2. The V segment lost 3 bases and the J segment 6 bases; nucleotides outside the gene matches: 8. The CDR3 runs 13 residues. Germline assignment: CDR1 SQVTM and CDR2 ANQGSEA. The CDR3, as DNA: TGCAGCGTTGATCGGGTAGTAGCGGGCGAGCAGTACTTC. Translating it yields CSVDRVVAGEQYF.

This clonotype has only one observation. This rearrangement joins TRBV24-1 to TRBJ2-1, with D possibly being TRBD2 (6 bases). Per the germline V gene, CDR1 is KGHDR and CDR2 is SFDVKD. This CDR3 is built from 15 residues. Trimming removed 2 bases from V and 2 bases from J, with 9 bases in between. In nucleotides, the CDR3 is TGTGCCACCAGTGATTCAGGGAGGACCTACAATGAGCAGTTCTTC. Translated, it gives CATSDSGRTYNEQFF.

The CDR3, as DNA: TGTGCCAGCAGCGTAGAAGCGTGGGACGGCCGAGGGGCCCTCCACTTT. Protein product: CASSVEAWDGRGALHF. The V gene is TRBV9, the J gene TRBJ1-6; weak D call: TRBD1 (5 bases). Germline CDR1 and CDR2: SGDLS and YYNGEE. Between the trimmed V and J ends, which lost 0 bases and 14 bases, there was a span of 21 bases. The CDR3 contains 16 residues.

This chain connects TRBV6-5 to TRBJ2-1; 7 nucleotides agree with TRBD2. Trimming removed 2 bases from V and 1 base from J; junction bases left unmatched: 5. Per the germline V gene, CDR1 is MNHEY and CDR2 is SVGAGI. The CDR3 sequence is 16 residues long. The CDR3 region is CASSYPASGSYNEQFF. The CDR3 DNA reads as TGTGCCAGCAGTTACCCCGCTAGCGGATCCTACAATGAGCAGTTCTTC.

This chain joins TRBV29-1 and TRBJ2-7; D tentatively reads TRBD1 or TRBD2 (7 bases each). The V gene's germline CDR1 is SQVTM and CDR2 ANQGSEA. The CDR3 runs 11 residues. V dropped 7 bases and J dropped 6 bases, with 13 bases sitting between them. This chain's CDR3 is CSARGGREQYF. The CDR3 DNA reads as TGCAGCGCCAGGGGGGGCCGCGAGCAGTACTTC.

The rearrangement links TRBV2 to TRBJ2-2; weak D call: TRBD1 (5 bases). Deletions cut 2 bases from V and 9 bases from J, with 7 bases between. This CDR3 comprises 12 residues. CDR1 SNHLY and CDR2 FYNNEI come from the germline V gene. CDR3 DNA: TGTGCCAGCAGTGAAAGGGGTCGGGAGCTGTTTTTT. The encoded protein is CASSERGRELFF. Full variable domain (remainder filled in from reference TRBV2 and TRBJ2-2): EPEVTQTPSHQVTQMGQEVILRCVPISNHLYFYWYRQILGQKVEFLVSFYNNEISEKSEIFDDQFSVERPDGSNFTLKIRSTKLEDSAMYFCASSERGRELFFGEGSRLTVL.

The gene calls are TRBV18 and TRBJ2-7, with 9 bases identical to TRBD2. The CDR3 sequence is 15 residues long. The ends lost 2 bases at V and 6 bases at J; junction bases unmatched: 8. Germline assignment: CDR1 KGHSH and CDR2 LQKENI. The DNA of the CDR3 is TGTGCCAGCTCACCAATGGCGGGAGGGCTCTCCGAGCAGTACTTC. Protein product: CASSPMAGGLSEQYF.

The V call is TRBV18, the J call TRBJ1-1, with a weak D call TRBD1 (6 bases). CDR1 and CDR2 from the germline V gene are KGHSH and LQKENI. The length of the CDR3 is 19 residues. V lost 2 bases to trimming and J lost 4 bases, with 26 bases between them. The CDR3: CASSPFLFARDIKTTEAFF. The DNA for the CDR3 is TGTGCCAGCTCACCATTTCTTTTCGCCCGGGACATCAAGACCACTGAAGCTTTCTTT.

This chain uses TRBV29-1 with TRBJ1-1; no reliable D call. The CDR3 loop spans 11 amino acids. The V and J ends lost 0 bases and 8 bases respectively, with 7 bases between them. Per the germline V gene, CDR1 is SQVTM and CDR2 is ANQGSEA. DNA of the CDR3: TGCAGCGTTGAAGATAACGACGAAGCTTTCTTT. Translation gives CSVEDNDEAFF.

This rearrangement joins TRBV19 to TRBJ1-6; 8 positions match TRBD1. The CDR3 loop spans 15 amino acids. Germline V lookup: CDR1 LNHDA, CDR2 SQIVND (reference sequence). Germline trimming cut 7 bases from V and 8 bases from J; bases unmatched to any gene: 10. The CDR3 spells CASTVIGTGYSPLHF. The CDR3 DNA sequence: TGTGCCAGTACTGTAATCGGGACAGGATATTCACCCCTCCACTTT.

The J gene is TRBJ1-2, the V gene TRBV2, with D maybe TRBD1 (5 bases). V was trimmed by 4 bases and J by 4 bases, leaving 10 bases between them. Looked up from germline, CDR1 is SNHLY and CDR2 is FYNNEI. This CDR3 has 13 residues. CDR3 DNA sequence: TGTGCCAGCAGTGTCGGGACCCGCTATGGCTACACCTTC. It codes for CASSVGTRYGYTF.

The chain is built from TRBV9 and TRBJ2-5, with TRBD2 matching over 11 bases. The length of the CDR3 is 20 residues. Germline V gene sequence: CDR1 SGDLS, CDR2 YYNGEE. V was pared by 2 bases and J by 2 bases, with 17 bases of the junction left unmatched. The CDR3: CASSVRGGLAGGSWQETQYF. The CDR3 nucleotides are TGTGCCAGCAGCGTCCGGGGAGGTCTAGCGGGAGGCTCGTGGCAAGAGACCCAGTACTTC.

V is TRBV13 and J is TRBJ2-3; perhaps D is TRBD1 or TRBD2 (5 bases each). Germline loops: CDR1 PRHDT, CDR2 FYEKMQ (reference sequence). There are 15 residues in the CDR3. V was clipped by 5 bases and J by 0 bases, with 12 bases between them. The CDR3 coding sequence is TGTGCCAGCAGCCAAGGGACGGGAAGCACAGATACGCAGTATTTT. Residues: CASSQGTGSTDTQYF. Full variable domain (remainder filled in from reference TRBV13 and TRBJ2-3): AAGVIQSPRHLIKEKRETATLKCYPIPRHDTVYWYQQGPGQDPQFLISFYEKMQSDKGSIPDRFSAQQFSDYHSELNMSSLELGDSALYFCASSQGTGSTDTQYFGPGTRLTVL.

The chain is built from TRBV15 and TRBJ2-3; D is possibly TRBD1 (6 bases). CDR1 is LNHNV and CDR2 is YYDKDF in the germline V gene (reference sequence). V lost 2 bases, J lost 2 bases, and 14 bases lay in between. There are 16 residues in the CDR3. CDR3 nucleotides: TGTGCCACCAGCAGAACTACAGGGAGCCACACAGATACGCAGTATTTT. It specifies CATSRTTGSHTDTQYF.

The chain is built from TRBV7-9 and TRBJ2-1; the match to TRBD2 covers 10 bases. The trim removed 5 bases at V and 7 bases at J, leaving 8 bases unmatched. The germline V gene has CDR1 SEHNR and CDR2 FQNEAQ (reference sequence). This CDR3 is 15 amino acids long. The CDR3 nucleotides are TGTGCCAGCAGCAGAACTAGCGGGAATTGGAATGAGCAGTTCTTC. Protein product: CASSRTSGNWNEQFF. Using reference TRBV7-9 and TRBJ2-1 for the parts outside the CDR3, the full variable domain is DTGVSQNPRHKITKRGQNVTFRCDPISEHNRLYWYRQTLGQGPEFLTYFQNEAQLEKSRLLSDRFSAERPKGSFSTLEIQRTEQGDSAMYLCASSRTSGNWNEQFFGPGTRLTVL.

The rearrangement links TRBV6-1 to TRBJ1-2; D not certain. V lost 3 bases and J lost 2, with 16 bases in between. The CDR3 sequence is 16 residues long. The germline V gene has CDR1 MNHNS and CDR2 SASEGT. CDR3 sequence reads: CASSEIGQQPNYGYTF. CDR3 in DNA: TGTGCCAGCAGTGAGATCGGGCAGCAACCGAACTATGGCTACACCTTC.

V usage is TRBV29-1 and J usage is TRBJ1-4; 7 positions agree with TRBD1. The CDR3 sequence is 13 residues long. Germline-derived CDR1 and CDR2 are SQVTM and ANQGSEA. After removal of 7 bases from V and 4 bases from J, the junction contained 6 bases not matched to a gene. CDR3 sequence: CSAMGQINEKLFF. The CDR3 DNA reads TGCAGCGCCATGGGACAGATTAATGAAAAACTGTTTTTT. The full variable domain, its missing parts supplied by reference TRBV29-1 and TRBJ1-4, is SAVISQKPSRDICQRGTSLTIQCQVDSQVTMMFWYRQQPGQSLTLIATANQGSEATYESGFVIDKFPISRPNLTFSTLTVSNMSPEDSSIYLCSAMGQINEKLFFGSGTQLSVL.

The CDR3 protein is CASSLGRGRYNEQFF. CDR3 bases: TGTGCCAGCAGCTTAGGTCGCGGCCGTTACAATGAGCAGTTCTTC. V usage is TRBV7-2 and J usage is TRBJ2-1; D gene ambiguous. CDR1 is SGHTA, CDR2 FQGNSA, per germline. V lost 1 base to trimming and J lost 4 bases, with 11 bases between them. The CDR3 is 15 residues long.

V gene TRBV3-1 combines with J gene TRBJ2-7, with D tentatively TRBD2 (6 bases). This CDR3 is 13 amino acids long. Germline V gene lookup returns CDR1 LGHDT and CDR2 YNNKEL (reference sequence). With 11 bases removed from V and 6 bases from J, the gap between germline ends came to 20 bases. The chain's CDR3 is CAASRRAESEQYF. Written as DNA, the CDR3 is TGTGCCGCCAGCCGGAGGGCCGAAAGCGAGCAGTACTTC.

The chain has TRBV25-1 and TRBJ2-5; 10 bases agree with TRBD1. Germline trimming cut 5 bases from V and 3 bases from J; bases unmatched to any gene: 9. Per the germline V gene, CDR1 is MGHDK and CDR2 is SYGVNS. There are 16 residues in the CDR3. The CDR3 coding sequence is TGTGCCAGCAGTCAGACCGGGACAGGGGTGAAAGAGACCCAGTACTTC. As protein: CASSQTGTGVKETQYF.

The V call is TRBV18, the J call TRBJ2-7; no reliable D call. Germline assignment: CDR1 KGHSH and CDR2 LQKENI. This CDR3 is 15 amino acids long. Trimming removed 6 bases from V and 3 bases from J, with 18 bases in between. The CDR3 is CASSRVAQDGYEQYF. The DNA for the CDR3 is TGTGCCAGCTCCCGAGTGGCGCAGGACGGCTACGAGCAGTACTTC.

The chain is built from TRBV6-2 or TRBV6-3 and TRBJ2-7; D is possibly TRBD2 (6 bases). The CDR3 covers 14 residues. With 7 bases removed from V and 6 bases from J, the gap between germline ends came to 19 bases. Germline V gene data show CDR1 as MNHEY and CDR2 as SVGEGT. CDR3 amino acids: CASKDHSGQGEQYF. The CDR3 region has the DNA TGTGCCAGCAAGGATCACAGCGGGCAGGGCGAGCAGTACTTC.

This sequence joins TRBV5-1 and TRBJ2-7, with 7 bases fitting TRBD1. CDR1 and CDR2 (germline): SGHRS, YFSETQ. The CDR3 is 14 residues long. Trimming removed 4 bases from V and 3 bases from J; junction bases left unmatched: 7. The CDR3 DNA sequence: TGCGCCAGCAGCGACTGGGACAGTTTCTACGAGCAGTACTTC. This sequence encodes CASSDWDSFYEQYF.